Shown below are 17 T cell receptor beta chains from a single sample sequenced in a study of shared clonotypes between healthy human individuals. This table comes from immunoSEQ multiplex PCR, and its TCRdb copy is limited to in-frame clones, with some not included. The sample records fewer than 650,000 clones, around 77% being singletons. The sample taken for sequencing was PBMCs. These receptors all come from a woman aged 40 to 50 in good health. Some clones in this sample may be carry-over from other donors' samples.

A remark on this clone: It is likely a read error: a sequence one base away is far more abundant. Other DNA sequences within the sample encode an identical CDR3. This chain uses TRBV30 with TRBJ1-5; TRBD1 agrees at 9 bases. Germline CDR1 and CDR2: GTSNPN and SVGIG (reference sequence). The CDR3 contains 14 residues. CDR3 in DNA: TGTGCCTGGAGTACACAGGGGGCGAATCAGCCGCAGCATTTT. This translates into CAWSTQGANQPQHF.

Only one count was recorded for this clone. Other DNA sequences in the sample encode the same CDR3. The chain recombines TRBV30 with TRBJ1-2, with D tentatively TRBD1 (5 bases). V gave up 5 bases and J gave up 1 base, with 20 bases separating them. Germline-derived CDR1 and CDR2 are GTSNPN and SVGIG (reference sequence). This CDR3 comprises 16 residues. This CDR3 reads CAWRRDRTYVNYGYTF. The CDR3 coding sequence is TGTGCCTGGCGGAGGGACCGCACCTATGTTAACTATGGCTACACCTTC.

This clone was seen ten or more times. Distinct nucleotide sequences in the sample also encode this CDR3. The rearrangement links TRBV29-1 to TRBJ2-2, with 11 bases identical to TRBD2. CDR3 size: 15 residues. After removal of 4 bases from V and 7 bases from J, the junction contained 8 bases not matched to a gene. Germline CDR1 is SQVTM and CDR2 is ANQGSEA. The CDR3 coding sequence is TGCAGCGTTGCTGGTGGTAGCGGGAGGGGCGGGGAGCTGTTTTTT. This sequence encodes CSVAGGSGRGGELFF.

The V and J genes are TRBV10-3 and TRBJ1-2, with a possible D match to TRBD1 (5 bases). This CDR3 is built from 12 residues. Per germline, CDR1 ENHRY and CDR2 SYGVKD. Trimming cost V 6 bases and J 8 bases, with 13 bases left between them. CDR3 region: CAIRGGARGYTF. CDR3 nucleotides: TGTGCCATCAGGGGAGGGGCACGGGGCTACACCTTC.

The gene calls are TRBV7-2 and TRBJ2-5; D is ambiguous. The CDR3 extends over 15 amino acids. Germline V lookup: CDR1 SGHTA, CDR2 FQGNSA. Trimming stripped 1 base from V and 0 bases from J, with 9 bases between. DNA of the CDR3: TGTGCCAGCAGCTTAGTTCGCAGCTACCAAGAGACCCAGTACTTC. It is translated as CASSLVRSYQETQYF.

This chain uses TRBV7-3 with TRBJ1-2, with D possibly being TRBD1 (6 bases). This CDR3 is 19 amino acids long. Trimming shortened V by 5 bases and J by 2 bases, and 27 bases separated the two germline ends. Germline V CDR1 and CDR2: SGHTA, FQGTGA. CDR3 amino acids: CASSPEGGTLYPLNYGYTF. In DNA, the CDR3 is TGTGCCAGCAGCCCCGAAGGGGGGACACTTTATCCTCTAAACTATGGCTACACCTTC.

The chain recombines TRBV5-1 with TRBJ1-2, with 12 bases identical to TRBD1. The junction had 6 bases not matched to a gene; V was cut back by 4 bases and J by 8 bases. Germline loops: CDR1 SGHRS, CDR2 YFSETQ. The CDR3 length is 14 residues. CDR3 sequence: CASSAGQGAYGYTF. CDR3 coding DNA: TGCGCCAGCAGCGCGGGACAGGGGGCCTACGGCTACACCTTC.

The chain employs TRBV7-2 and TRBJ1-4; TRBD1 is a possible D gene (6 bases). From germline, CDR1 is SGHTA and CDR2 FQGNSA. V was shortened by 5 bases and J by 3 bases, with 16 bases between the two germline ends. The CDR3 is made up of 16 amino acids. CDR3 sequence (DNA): TGTGCCAGCAGCCCCAGGGGAGGGACTCCTAATGAAAAACTGTTTTTT. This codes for CASSPRGGTPNEKLFF.

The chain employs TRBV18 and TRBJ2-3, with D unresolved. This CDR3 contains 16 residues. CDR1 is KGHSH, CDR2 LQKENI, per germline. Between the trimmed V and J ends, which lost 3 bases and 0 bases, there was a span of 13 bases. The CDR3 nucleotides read TGTGCCAGCTCACCGGGCTCGACGAGGAGCACAGATACGCAGTATTTT. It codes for CASSPGSTRSTDTQYF.

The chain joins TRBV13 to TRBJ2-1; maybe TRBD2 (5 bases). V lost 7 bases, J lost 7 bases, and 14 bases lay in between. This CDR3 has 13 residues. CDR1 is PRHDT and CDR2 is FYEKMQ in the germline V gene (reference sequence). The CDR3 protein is CASTDWRGNEQFF. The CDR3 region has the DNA TGTGCCAGCACCGATTGGAGAGGGAATGAGCAGTTCTTC.

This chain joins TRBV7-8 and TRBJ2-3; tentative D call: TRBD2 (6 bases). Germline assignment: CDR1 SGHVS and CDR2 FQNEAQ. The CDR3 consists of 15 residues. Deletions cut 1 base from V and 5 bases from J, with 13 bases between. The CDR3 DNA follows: TGTGCCAGCAGCTTAGTTGGGGGAGCGGGAGATACGCAGTATTTT. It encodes CASSLVGGAGDTQYF.

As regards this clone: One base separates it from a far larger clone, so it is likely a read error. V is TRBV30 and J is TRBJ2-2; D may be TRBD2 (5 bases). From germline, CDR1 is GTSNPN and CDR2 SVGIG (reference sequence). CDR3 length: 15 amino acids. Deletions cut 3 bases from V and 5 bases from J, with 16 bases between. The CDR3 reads CAWRSAVEDTGELFF. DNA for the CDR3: TGTGCCTGGAGGAGTGCAGTGGAGGATACCGGGGAGCTGTTTTTT.

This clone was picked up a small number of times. CDR3 sequence: CASSSYRVTNEKLFF. The CDR3 DNA follows: TGTGCCAGCAGTTCCTACAGGGTAACTAATGAAAAACTGTTTTTT. The chain joins TRBV28 to TRBJ1-4; maybe TRBD1 (6 bases). The V and J ends lost 4 bases and 1 base respectively, with 10 bases between them. CDR1 and CDR2 (germline): MDHEN, SYDVKM. The CDR3 runs to 15 residues.

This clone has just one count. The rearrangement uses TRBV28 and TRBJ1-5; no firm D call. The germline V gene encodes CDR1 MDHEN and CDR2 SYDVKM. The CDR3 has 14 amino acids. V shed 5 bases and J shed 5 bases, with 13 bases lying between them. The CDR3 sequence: CASSIPGRHQPQHF. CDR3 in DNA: TGTGCCAGCAGTATACCCGGGCGGCATCAGCCCCAGCATTTT.

CDR3 sequence: CASSLDRLQETQYF. CDR3 DNA sequence: TGTGCCAGCAGCCTCGACAGGCTCCAAGAGACCCAGTACTTC. This chain joins TRBV7-8 and TRBJ2-5; perhaps TRBD1 as D (6 bases). V lost 5 bases to trimming and J lost 1 base, with 11 bases between them. The germline CDR1 and CDR2 sequences are SGHVS and FQNEAQ. The CDR3 contains 14 residues.

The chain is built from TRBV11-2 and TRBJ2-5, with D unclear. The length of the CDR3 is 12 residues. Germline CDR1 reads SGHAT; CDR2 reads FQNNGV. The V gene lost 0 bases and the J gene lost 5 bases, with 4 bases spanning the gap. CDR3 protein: CASSLDTETQYF. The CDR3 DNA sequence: TGTGCCAGCAGCTTAGATACCGAGACCCAGTACTTC.

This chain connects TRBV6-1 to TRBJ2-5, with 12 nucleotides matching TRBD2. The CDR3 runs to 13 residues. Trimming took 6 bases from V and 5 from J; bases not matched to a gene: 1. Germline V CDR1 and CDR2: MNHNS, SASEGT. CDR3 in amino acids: CASRTSGSETQYF. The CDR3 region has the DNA TGTGCCAGCAGGACTAGCGGGAGTGAGACCCAGTACTTC.